Below, 8 T cell receptor beta chains from the same sample are listed, as sequenced in a study of OX40 agonist ivuxolimab in advanced cancers. Sequencing was performed with immunoSEQ multiplex PCR; in TCRdb, only in-frame clones are kept and a portion is missing. The sample holds approximately 68,000 clones, around 90% seen once. The source material was CD4+ or CD8+ T cells sorted from blood, sampled in a trial of the OX40 agonist ivuxolimab. The receptors derive from an adult with an advanced solid tumor such as melanoma, head and neck, liver or kidney cancer.

This rearrangement joins TRBV13 to TRBJ1-2; 7 nucleotides match TRBD1. This CDR3 spans 15 amino acids. V was clipped by 2 bases and J by 0 bases; unmatched bases: 3. Germline V gives CDR1 PRHDT, CDR2 FYEKMQ (reference sequence). The CDR3 is CASSLRGGPNYGYTF. In nucleotides, the CDR3 is TGTGCCAGCAGCTTAAGAGGGGGCCCTAACTATGGCTACACCTTC.

The J gene is TRBJ2-7, the V gene TRBV9; 9 bases match TRBD1. CDR3 length: 16 amino acids. J lost 5 bases, V lost 3 bases, and 12 bases had no gene match. Germline V gene data show CDR1 as SGDLS and CDR2 as YYNGEE. CDR3 bases: TGTGCCAGCAGCGAGTCCGGGACAGGGACTATCCACGAGCAGTACTTC. This codes for CASSESGTGTIHEQYF. Supplemented by reference TRBV9 and TRBJ2-7, the full variable domain reads DSGVTQTPKHLITATGQRVTLRCSPRSGDLSVYWYQQSLDQGLQFLIQYYNGEERAKGNILERFSAQQFPDLHSELNLSSLELGDSALYFCASSESGTGTIHEQYFGPGTRLTVT.

The chain combines TRBV5-1 with TRBJ2-7; no clear D gene. V was pared by 2 bases and J by 5 bases, with 8 bases between. The CDR3 extends over 12 amino acids. In germline, CDR1 is SGHRS, CDR2 YFSETQ. CDR3 amino acids: CASSFRTDEQYF. DNA for the CDR3: TGCGCCAGCAGCTTCCGGACCGACGAGCAGTACTTC.

J is TRBJ1-2 and V is TRBV5-5; no clear D gene. In germline, CDR1 is SGHKS, CDR2 YYEKEE (reference sequence). This CDR3 is built from 13 residues. The ends were cut back, 5 bases at V and 0 bases at J, with 8 bases in the middle. DNA of the CDR3: TGTGCCAGCAGACTTACAACTAACTATGGCTACACCTTC. It translates to CASRLTTNYGYTF.

The chain is built from TRBV21-1 and TRBJ2-5; whether TRBD2, the table's D call, matches the DNA was not checked. TRBV21-1 is deemed a pseudogene. CDR3 size: 14 residues. CDR3 in amino acids: CASPEGGGSGTQYF. The CDR3 DNA reads TGTGCCAGCCCCGAGGGAGGGGGTTCGGGGACCCAGTACTTC.

The V gene is TRBV11-2, the J gene TRBJ2-1; 8 bases line up with TRBD1. Germline V gives CDR1 SGHAT, CDR2 FQNNGV. The V segment lost 1 base and the J segment 7 bases; nucleotides outside the gene matches: 0. This CDR3 region has 13 residues. CDR3 protein: CASSLGDRNEQFF. CDR3 coding DNA: TGTGCCAGCAGCTTAGGGGACAGGAATGAGCAGTTCTTC.

V usage is TRBV18 and J usage is TRBJ2-7; D gene uncertain. Germline V lookup: CDR1 KGHSH, CDR2 LQKENI. The CDR3 is 14 amino acids. V shed 0 bases and J shed 4 bases, with 10 bases lying between them. The CDR3 reads CASSPPLSIYEQYF. In DNA, the CDR3 is TGTGCCAGCTCACCACCTTTATCAATTTACGAGCAGTACTTC.

The V call is TRBV7-7, the J call TRBJ2-5; TRBD2 matches 14 bases. The germline V gene has CDR1 SSHAT and CDR2 FNYEAQ (reference sequence). Trimming took 6 bases from V and 5 from J; bases not matched to a gene: 5. The CDR3 contains 15 residues. The DNA for the CDR3 is TGTGCCAGCAGGACTAGCGGGGGGGCCGAGGAGACCCAGTACTTC. As protein: CASRTSGGAEETQYF.